A single sample gave rise to the 27 T cell receptor beta chains below, sequenced in a study of blood T cells in healthy people across ages. With a J-beta primer mix and a sample-barcoded 5' primer, a second PCR ran about 6 to 11 cycles. TCRdb recomputed calls from the 5' RACE reads with MiXCR, one row per CDR3 protein. Of around 1.5 million distinct CDR3 sequences listed, roughly 40% are singletons. What was sequenced was blood. These receptors were taken from a woman under 30 in good health.

This clonotype was recorded once. V usage is TRBV10-3 and J usage is TRBJ2-7, with TRBD2 as a possible D gene (6 bases). Germline V gives CDR1 ENHRY, CDR2 SYGVKD. V shed 4 bases and J shed 7 bases, with 29 bases lying between them. The CDR3 length is 18 residues. In DNA form, the CDR3 reads TGTGCCATCAGTGGGGGTGTTGGCGGGGAGAGCTTCTACAATGAGCAGTACTTC. Encoded protein: CAISGGVGGESFYNEQYF.

The chain has TRBV20-1 and TRBJ2-1; 7 bases line up with TRBD1. The CDR3 totals 15 residues. Trimming took 1 base from V and 6 from J; bases not matched to a gene: 9. Looked up from germline, CDR1 is DFQATT and CDR2 is SNEGSKA (reference sequence). The CDR3 sequence: CSARGGGPEGNEQFF. The CDR3 DNA reads TGCAGTGCTAGAGGAGGGGGCCCCGAGGGCAATGAGCAGTTCTTC.

In its sample, this clonotype was seen a few times. The rearrangement uses TRBV11-2 and TRBJ2-7; no firm D call. Germline loops: CDR1 SGHAT, CDR2 FQNNGV. Deletions cut 4 bases from V and 7 bases from J, with 20 bases between. This CDR3 has 15 residues. Written as DNA, the CDR3 is TGTGCCAGCAGCTGGAATAGGATAACTTGTAAAGAGCAGTACTTC. Encoded protein: CASSWNRITCKEQYF.

The chain uses TRBV24-1 and TRBJ2-3; tentatively, D is TRBD2 (5 bases). Germline V gives CDR1 KGHDR, CDR2 SFDVKD. CDR3 length: 17 amino acids. V shed 5 bases and J shed 0 bases, with 17 bases lying between them. The CDR3 region is CATSVKSGSSSTDTQYF. CDR3 DNA sequence: TGTGCCACCAGTGTAAAAAGCGGTAGTTCTAGCACAGATACGCAGTATTTT.

This rearrangement joins TRBV20-1 to TRBJ2-2; the D is unclear. This CDR3 has 13 amino acids. Germline CDR1 is DFQATT and CDR2 is SNEGSKA (reference sequence). Trimming shortened V by 0 bases and J by 5 bases, and 7 bases separated the two germline ends. CDR3 coding DNA: TGCAGTGCTAGAGAGGGGTTTACCGGGGAGCTGTTTTTT. Protein product: CSAREGFTGELFF.

The chain has TRBV20-1 and TRBJ2-3; the D is unclear. V was cut by 8 bases and J by 2 bases, with 17 bases left in between. The CDR3 consists of 14 residues. CDR1 is DFQATT and CDR2 is SNEGSKA in the germline V gene (reference sequence). The chain's CDR3 is CSTLGPLSTDTQYF. The CDR3 DNA follows: TGCAGTACGCTAGGCCCCCTCTCCACAGATACGCAGTATTTT.

The rearrangement uses TRBV18 and TRBJ2-5, with a possible D match to TRBD1 (6 bases). The CDR3 has 15 amino acids. The germline CDR1 and CDR2 sequences are KGHSH and LQKENI. V gave up 2 bases and J gave up 11 bases, with 21 bases separating them. In nucleotides, the CDR3 is TGTGCCAGCTCACCAGACAGGAAGTCCTACAATGAGCAGTACTTC. Encoded protein: CASSPDRKSYNEQYF. The whole variable domain, filled in from reference TRBV18 and TRBJ2-5, reads NAGVMQNPRHLVRRRGQEARLRCSPMKGHSHVYWYRQLPEEGLKFMVYLQKENIIDESGMPKERFSAEFPKEGPSILRIQQVVRGDSAAYFCASSPDRKSYNEQYFGPGTRLLVL.

J is TRBJ2-7 and V is TRBV28; tentatively, D is TRBD1 (6 bases). Germline V lookup: CDR1 MDHEN, CDR2 SYDVKM. Trimming took 6 bases from V and 3 from J, leaving 18 bases between them. The CDR3 has 15 residues. CDR3 bases: TGTGCCAGCAGGGACCCGACCGGGACACACTACGAGCAGTACTTC. As protein: CASRDPTGTHYEQYF.

The CDR3 loop reads CASSQEGKESGEKLFF. DNA of the CDR3: TGCGCCAGCAGCCAAGAAGGCAAAGAGAGCGGTGAAAAACTGTTTTTT. This chain joins TRBV4-1 and TRBJ1-4; no reliable D call. From germline, CDR1 is MGHRA and CDR2 YSYEKL. The ends were cut back, 0 bases at V and 7 bases at J, with 15 bases in the middle. The CDR3 length is 16 residues.

The V gene is TRBV6-4, the J gene TRBJ1-1; D is possibly TRBD1 (6 bases). This CDR3 region has 15 residues. Germline CDR1 is MRHNA and CDR2 is SNTAGT. The V end was cut by 6 bases, the J end by 1 base, with 15 bases between. The CDR3, as DNA: TGTGCCAGCAGGGAAGAGGACAGCTCGAACACTGAAGCTTTCTTT. Protein: CASREEDSSNTEAFF.

J is TRBJ2-3 and V is TRBV2; 16 bases line up with TRBD2. The V gene end was trimmed by 6 bases and the J gene end by 0 bases; junction bases not matched to a gene: 6. Germline assignment: CDR1 SNHLY and CDR2 FYNNEI. This CDR3 spans 18 amino acids. This CDR3 is CASRLGLAGGSSTDTQYF. CDR3 sequence (DNA): TGTGCCAGCAGGTTGGGACTAGCGGGAGGGTCTAGCACAGATACGCAGTATTTT.

The J gene is TRBJ2-4, the V gene TRBV6-8; possibly TRBD1 for D (6 bases). The DNA end is more similar to TRBJ2-7, so the J call may be wrong. Germline CDR1 MNHGY, CDR2 SAAAGT. This CDR3 is built from 19 residues. For the CDR3, the DNA is TGTGCCAGCAGTTTGGGGAGAGGGGGAAGTCCTTCAAACACCTACGAGCAGTACTTC. Protein sequence: CASSLGRGGSPSNTYEQYF.

This clonotype occurred once. Written as DNA, the CDR3 is TGTGCCAGCAGTGCCCTGGGGACTTATGGCTACACCTTC. Encoded protein: CASSALGTYGYTF. The V and J genes are TRBV6-1 and TRBJ1-2; D might be TRBD1 (5 bases). Deletions cut 4 bases from V and 5 bases from J, with 11 bases between. CDR3 length equals 13 residues. CDR1 is MNHNS and CDR2 is SASEGT in the germline V gene.

The chain recombines TRBV4-2 with TRBJ2-2; D is perhaps TRBD1 (5 bases). Germline lookup yields CDR1 LGHNA and CDR2 YNFKEQ. The V end was cut by 0 bases, the J end by 2 bases, with 10 bases between. This CDR3 contains 16 residues. The CDR3 loop is CASSQDIGQNTGELFF. The CDR3 DNA is TGTGCCAGCAGCCAAGATATCGGACAAAACACCGGGGAGCTGTTTTTT.

V is TRBV12-3 or TRBV12-4 and J is TRBJ2-3; 15 positions agree with TRBD2. The J segment lost 4 bases and the V segment lost 6 bases, leaving 8 bases of the junction unmatched. The CDR3 sequence is 17 residues long. The CDR3 sequence: CASRGLAGGFGPDTQYF. The CDR3 nucleotides are TGTGCCAGCAGAGGACTAGCGGGAGGGTTCGGGCCAGATACGCAGTATTTT.

This rearrangement joins TRBV10-1 to TRBJ2-5; 7 nucleotides agree with TRBD1. The CDR3 extends over 16 amino acids. Per germline, CDR1 WNHNN and CDR2 SYGVQD (reference sequence). The J segment lost 2 bases and the V segment lost 8 bases, leaving 14 bases of the junction unmatched. The CDR3 nucleotides read TGCGCCAGCTCTGGGGCAGGGGGTAGTACGCAAGAGACCCAGTACTTC. The encoded protein is CASSGAGGSTQETQYF.

V usage is TRBV12-3 or TRBV12-4 and J usage is TRBJ1-5; tentative D call: TRBD1 (5 bases). The CDR3 sequence is 14 residues long. The V gene lost 3 bases and the J gene lost 6 bases, with 12 bases spanning the gap. As DNA, the CDR3 is TGTGCCAGCAGTTTGGGGGGGAACTCTCAGCCCCAGCATTTT. It yields the protein CASSLGGNSQPQHF.

The chain is built from TRBV5-1 and TRBJ2-7; TRBD1 matches at 7 bases. Trimming at V came to 1 base and at J to 7 bases, leaving 8 bases not matched to a gene. The CDR3 spans 14 residues. Germline lookup yields CDR1 SGHRS and CDR2 YFSETQ. Written as DNA, the CDR3 is TGCGCCAGCAGCTTGTCCCCGGGACAGAGGGAGCAGTACTTC. Its protein product is CASSLSPGQREQYF.

This clonotype was seen only a few times. The rearrangement joins TRBV5-1 to TRBJ2-1; 9 bases align to TRBD1. The germline gives CDR1 SGHRS, CDR2 YFSETQ. Trimming cost V 7 bases and J 3 bases; bases outside gene matches: 8. The CDR3 consists of 15 residues. For the CDR3, the DNA is TGCGCCAGCGGTTGGGCGGGACAGGGCTACAATGAGCAGTTCTTC. It specifies CASGWAGQGYNEQFF. Full variable domain (missing parts from reference TRBV5-1 and TRBJ2-1): KAGVTQTPRYLIKTRGQQVTLSCSPISGHRSVSWYQQTPGQGLQFLFEYFSETQRNKGNFPGRFSGRQFSNSRSEMNVSTLELGDSALYLCASGWAGQGYNEQFFGPGTRLTVL.

The table lists this clonotype with a count of one. One junction end disagrees with the germline gene, perhaps due to a read error. The CDR3 region is CASGTLSSYKEQFF. The CDR3 DNA follows: TGTGCTAGTGGAACCCTGAGCTCCTACAAGGAGCAGTTCTTC. V gene TRBV12-5 combines with J gene TRBJ2-1; no clear D gene. CDR3 length equals 14 residues. The germline CDR1 and CDR2 sequences are LGHNT and FRNRAP.

This clonotype appeared a few times. The V call is TRBV6-5, the J call TRBJ1-2, with TRBD1 as a possible D gene (5 bases). Deletions cut 7 bases from V and 4 bases from J, with 16 bases between. Germline CDR1 MNHEY, CDR2 SVGAGI. This CDR3 has 14 residues. The CDR3 loop reads CASTAGPQVYGYTF. CDR3 nucleotides: TGTGCCAGCACCGCGGGGCCCCAGGTCTATGGCTACACCTTC.

The chain is built from TRBV20-1 and TRBJ2-2, with 8 bases that match TRBD2. The V gene's germline CDR1 is DFQATT and CDR2 SNEGSKA (reference sequence). V lost 0 bases and J lost 3; bases outside the gene matches: 6. This CDR3 contains 16 residues. The CDR3 loop is CSARDRSSGDTGELFF. For the CDR3, the DNA is TGCAGTGCTAGAGATCGAAGTAGCGGGGACACCGGGGAGCTGTTTTTT.

This chain joins TRBV12-3 or TRBV12-4 and TRBJ1-1; the D is unclear. There are 14 residues in the CDR3. V was clipped by 3 bases and J by 2 bases, with 10 bases between them. CDR3 loop: CASSFYRINTEAFF. CDR3 sequence (DNA): TGTGCCAGCAGTTTTTACAGAATTAACACTGAAGCTTTCTTT.

In this sample, this clonotype turned up a few times. The chain employs TRBV10-3 and TRBJ2-7, with unresolved D. Germline lookup yields CDR1 ENHRY and CDR2 SYGVKD. Trimming left V 4 bases short and J 0 bases short, with 16 bases between. The length of the CDR3 is 16 residues. This CDR3 reads CAISGLAVQSSYEQYF. Written as DNA, the CDR3 is TGTGCCATCAGTGGGCTTGCGGTACAAAGCTCCTACGAGCAGTACTTC.

The V gene is TRBV30, the J gene TRBJ2-5; no definite D call. The end of the DNA fits TRBJ2-7 better, so the J call may be wrong. The CDR3 loop spans 12 amino acids. Germline V gene sequence: CDR1 GTSNPN, CDR2 SVGIG (reference sequence). The CDR3 sequence is CAWRLSGHEQYF. The CDR3, as DNA: TGTGCCTGGAGACTATCCGGCCACGAGCAGTACTTC.

In this sample, this clonotype turned up a few times. The chain uses TRBV19 and TRBJ1-2; no clear D gene. The ends were cut back, 6 bases at V and 4 bases at J, with 9 bases in the middle. CDR3 length equals 12 residues. Germline V lookup: CDR1 LNHDA, CDR2 SQIVND (reference sequence). CDR3 protein: CASRALGYGYTF. The CDR3 DNA sequence: TGTGCCAGTAGGGCCCTGGGCTATGGCTACACCTTC.

The rearrangement uses TRBV11-2 and TRBJ2-1; the D gene is possibly TRBD1 (5 bases). The CDR3 consists of 18 residues. Per germline, CDR1 SGHAT and CDR2 FQNNGV. Trimming pared 0 bases from V and 10 bases from J, leaving 25 bases between. CDR3 nucleotides: TGTGCCAGCAGCTTAGAGGGGATAGGAATAGGGGCACTTGGGGAGCAGTTCTTC. It translates to CASSLEGIGIGALGEQFF. The full variable domain, completed using reference TRBV11-2 and TRBJ2-1, is EAGVAQSPRYKIIEKRQSVAFWCNPISGHATLYWYQQILGQGPKLLIQFQNNGVVDDSQLPKDRFSAERLKGVDSTLKIQPAKLEDSAVYLCASSLEGIGIGALGEQFFGPGTRLTVL.